These T cell receptor beta chains were read from a single sample in a study of cytomegalovirus exposure and HLA in healthy donors. Only in-frame clones appear in the TCRdb table, and some are missing; sequencing was by immunoSEQ multiplex PCR. The sample records roughly 170,000 clones, about 80% being singletons. Sequencing input: PBMCs. Receptors were obtained from a young man in good health and CMV-seropositive. The CDR3 runs from the conserved cysteine through the conserved F or W. Each record gives: clone size, J gene, D gene, V gene, CDR3 length, CDR3 DNA, CDR3 protein. A D gene is named only where the DNA matches it firmly. Some rows mark clone size as missing; the rest say once, few, many or name a class of expanded clone.

NA	TRBJ2-7	NA	TRBV6-6	14	TGTGCCAGCAGCCTGGAGGGGTTCAACTACGAGCAGTACTTC	CASSLEGFNYEQYF
NA	TRBJ1-5	NA	TRBV7-2	14	TGTGCCAGCAGCTTATCGTCTCAGGGGAAGCCCCAGCATTTT	CASSLSSQGKPQHF
few	TRBJ1-2	NA	TRBV28	12	TGTGCCAGCAGTTTGTACAGTTGGGGCTACACCTTC	CASSLYSWGYTF
few	TRBJ1-2	NA	TRBV5-1	13	TGCGCCAGCAGTTTCGTCCCTTCCTATGGCTACACCTTC	CASSFVPSYGYTF
NA	TRBJ1-1	NA	TRBV4-2	15	TGTGCCAGCAGCCGGGTGGTGGGGGCGAACACTGAAGCTTTCTTT	CASSRVVGANTEAFF
NA	TRBJ1-2	TRBD1	TRBV5-1	15	TGCGCCAGCAGCCCTGAGGAACAGGGGAACTATGGCTACACCTTC	CASSPEEQGNYGYTF
NA	TRBJ2-7	TRBD1	TRBV7-9	16	TGTGCCCTAACAGCAGGGACAGGGGAGGTCGGCTACGAGCAGTACTTC	CALTAGTGEVGYEQYF
NA	TRBJ1-1	TRBD1	TRBV2	15	TGTGCCAGCAGTGCCCCGGACAGGGGAAAGGCTGAAGCTTTCTTT	CASSAPDRGKAEAFF
NA	TRBJ2-1	TRBD2	TRBV7-9	15	TGTTCCAGCAACCCGGGGCGGGAGGACTACAATGAGCAGTTCTTC	CSSNPGREDYNEQFF
NA	TRBJ2-7	TRBD2	TRBV5-4	15	TGTGCCAGCAGCAGCGTGGGGTCCTCTAGCGGCGAGCAGTACTTC	CASSSVGSSSGEQYF
NA	TRBJ2-3	TRBD2	TRBV9	15	TGTGCCAGCAGCCGAAGCGGGGTGGCAGGAGATACGCAGTATTTT	CASSRSGVAGDTQYF
NA	TRBJ1-1	NA	TRBV5-1	15	TGCGCCAGCAGCTTGGGGGTACAGGAGAACACTGAAGCTTTCTTT	CASSLGVQENTEAFF
few	TRBJ1-1	TRBD1	TRBV7-9	13	TGTGCCAGCAGCCAGGAACAGGGGACTGAAGCTTTCTTT	CASSQEQGTEAFF
NA	TRBJ2-3	TRBD1	TRBV27	14	TGTGCCAGCAGTCTGGGACAGGACACAGATACGCAGTATTTT	CASSLGQDTDTQYF
NA	TRBJ1-1	TRBD1	TRBV5-1	14	TGCGCCAGCAGCCCCCAGGGGGGGAACACTGAAGCTTTCTTT	CASSPQGGNTEAFF
NA	TRBJ2-1	TRBD2	TRBV5-1	13	TGCGCCAGCAGCAACGGGGGGGCGTATGAGCAGTTCTTC	CASSNGGAYEQFF
few	TRBJ2-7	TRBD1	TRBV29-1	13	TGCAGCGTTTATGGTCGGGACAGGTACGAGCAGTACTTC	CSVYGRDRYEQYF
NA	TRBJ1-3	TRBD1	TRBV7-9	16	TGTGCCAGCAGCGACAGGGCTCCCAGCTCTGGAAACACCATATATTTT	CASSDRAPSSGNTIYF
NA	TRBJ2-4	TRBD2	TRBV6-1	16	TGTGCCAGCAGTGAAAAGAGGGGAGGGTCCAAAAACATTCAGTACTTC	CASSEKRGGSKNIQYF
NA	TRBJ1-6	TRBD1	TRBV6-5	15	TGTGCCAGCAGTTACGAGGGGGCTTGGAATTCACCCCTCCACTTT	CASSYEGAWNSPLHF
once	TRBJ2-2	NA	TRBV7-6	12	TGTGCCAGCCAACAGAACACCGGGGAGCTGTTTTTT	CASQQNTGELFF
NA	TRBJ2-7	TRBD2	TRBV27	15	TGTGCCAGCAGTCGAGCGGGAGGAGGGGCCTACGAGCAGTACTTC	CASSRAGGGAYEQYF
NA	TRBJ1-2	TRBD1	TRBV2	14	TGTGCCAGCAGTGTAAAGGGGGCGCAGTATGGCTACACCTTC	CASSVKGAQYGYTF
few	TRBJ2-1	NA	TRBV30	13	TGTGCCTGGGGGGGGTCGTCCTACAATGAGCAGTTCTTC	CAWGGSSYNEQFF
NA	TRBJ2-5	TRBD2	TRBV5-6	14	TGTGCCAGCAGCTTGAGAGCGGGGGAAGAGACCCAGTACTTC	CASSLRAGEETQYF
NA	TRBJ2-2	TRBD1	TRBV6-1	15	TGTGCCAGCAGTAGGGGCCGGGACAGGGGAGGGGAGCTGTTTTTT	CASSRGRDRGGELFF
NA	TRBJ2-1	TRBD2	TRBV7-8	18	TGTGCCAGCAGCCATTCCCTGGAAGGCGGGAGCTCCTACAATGAGCAGTTCTTC	CASSHSLEGGSSYNEQFF
once	TRBJ2-7	TRBD2	TRBV28	14	TGTGCCAGCAGTTCACCACTAGCGGGAGCCGAGCAGTACTTC	CASSSPLAGAEQYF
once	TRBJ2-2	TRBD2	TRBV10-3	16	TGTGCCATCAGCGAGGGACTAGCGGGAGGCACCGGGGAGCTGTTTTTT	CAISEGLAGGTGELFF